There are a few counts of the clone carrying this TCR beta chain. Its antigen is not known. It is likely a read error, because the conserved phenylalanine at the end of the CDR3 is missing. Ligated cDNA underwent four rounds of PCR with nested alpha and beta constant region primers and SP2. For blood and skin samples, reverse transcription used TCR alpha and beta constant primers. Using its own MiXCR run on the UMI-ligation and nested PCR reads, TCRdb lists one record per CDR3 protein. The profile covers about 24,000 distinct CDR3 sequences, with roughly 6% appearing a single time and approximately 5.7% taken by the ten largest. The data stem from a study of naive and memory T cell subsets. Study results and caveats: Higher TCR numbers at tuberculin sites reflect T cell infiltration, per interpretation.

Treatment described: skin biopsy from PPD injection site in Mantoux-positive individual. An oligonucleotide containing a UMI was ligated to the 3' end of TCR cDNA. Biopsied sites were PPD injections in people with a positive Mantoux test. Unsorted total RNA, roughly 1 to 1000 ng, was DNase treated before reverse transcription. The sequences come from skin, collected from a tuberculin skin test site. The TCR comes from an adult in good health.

CDR3 DNA sequence: TGTGCCATCAGGTTCCCCGGGGAGGATGGCTACACCTTA. This codes for CAIRFPGEDGYTL. The gene calls are TRBV10-3 and TRBJ1-2; D unresolved. V was pared by 6 bases and J by 6 bases, with 14 bases between. Germline CDR1 is ENHRY and CDR2 is SYGVKD. The CDR3 extends over 13 amino acids.